This T cell receptor beta chain was sequenced for a study of Ad26.COV2.S vaccination and SARS-CoV-2 variants. As to treatment: some 20 received Ad26.COV2.S at low or high dose, single or two shots; 5 received placebo; per-sample allocation not given. At day 63 after the first vaccine or placebo injection, samples were drawn. V dropped 7 bases and J dropped 0 bases, with 16 bases sitting between them. The CDR3 has 16 residues. TCRdb keeps only in-frame clones here, not all; method: immunoSEQ multiplex PCR. The data show approximately 300,000 clones, around 83% seen once. This sequence was found in a person aged 18-65 years who received the Ad26.COV2.S COVID-19 vaccine or a placebo. This rearrangement joins TRBV6-7 to TRBJ1-3; D is possibly TRBD1 (6 bases). TRBV6-7 is recorded as an ORF, its role being uncertain. The material sequenced was peripheral blood, taken in a trial of Ad26.COV2.S vaccine versus placebo. CDR3 sequence (DNA): TGTGCCAGCACCCATGGGGGGGCGAACTCTGGAAACACCATATATTTT. As protein: CASTHGGANSGNTIYF.